The 21 T cell receptor beta chains reported below all come from one sample, sequenced in a study of shared clonotypes between healthy human individuals. It was CD45RO-negative cells, positively selected for CCR7, that made up naive CD8 cells, with terminally differentiated effector memory CD45RA+ cells excluded. The method was immunoSEQ multiplex PCR; TCRdb's version includes in-frame clones alone and lacks a portion of them. This table has hundreds of thousands of clones, approximately 96% appearing once. The specimen was naive CD8+ T cells sorted from blood. The source is a man aged 25 to 45 in good health.

V and J are TRBV7-9 and TRBJ1-2; 7 bases are shared with TRBD1. The V gene's germline CDR1 is SEHNR and CDR2 FQNEAQ (reference sequence). The CDR3 totals 13 residues. Germline trimming cut 4 bases from V and 4 bases from J; bases unmatched to any gene: 3. This chain's CDR3 is CASSWDSLYGYTF. DNA of the CDR3: TGTGCCAGCAGCTGGGACAGTCTCTATGGCTACACCTTC.

This clone was observed once. J is TRBJ2-1 and V is TRBV7-9; TRBD2 agrees at 7 bases. V lost 4 bases to trimming and J lost 10 bases; unmatched junction nucleotides: 7. The CDR3 length is 13 residues. Per germline, CDR1 SEHNR and CDR2 FQNEAQ (reference sequence). The DNA of the CDR3 is TGTGCCAGCAGCTCATTGGGACTATGGGAGCAGTTCTTC. It codes for CASSSLGLWEQFF. Full variable domain (missing parts from reference TRBV7-9 and TRBJ2-1): DTGVSQNPRHKITKRGQNVTFRCDPISEHNRLYWYRQTLGQGPEFLTYFQNEAQLEKSRLLSDRFSAERPKGSFSTLEIQRTEQGDSAMYLCASSSLGLWEQFFGPGTRLTVL.

This chain connects TRBV7-9 to TRBJ2-2; D is possibly TRBD1 (6 bases). The CDR3 runs 16 residues. Trimming removed 5 bases at V and 2 bases at J, with 15 bases between. Germline CDR1 reads SEHNR; CDR2 reads FQNEAQ (reference sequence). The CDR3, as DNA: TGTGCCAGCAGCAACGAGGACAGTCTTAACACCGGGGAGCTGTTTTTT. Protein sequence: CASSNEDSLNTGELFF.

This chain connects TRBV13 to TRBJ2-7; 15 bases agree with TRBD2. Per germline, CDR1 PRHDT and CDR2 FYEKMQ (reference sequence). J was trimmed by 0 bases and V by 5 bases; bases with no gene match: 8. This CDR3 spans 18 amino acids. Written as DNA, the CDR3 is TGTGCCAGCAGCCCAGGGACTAGCGGGAGGCCCAGCTCCTACGAGCAGTACTTC. Amino acids: CASSPGTSGRPSSYEQYF.

The V call is TRBV5-1, the J call TRBJ1-2, with 8 bases lining up with TRBD1. Germline CDR1 SGHRS, CDR2 YFSETQ. There are 14 residues in the CDR3. The V and J ends lost 0 bases and 4 bases, in that order; junction bases with no gene match: 2. CDR3 protein: CASSLGQGAYGYTF. As DNA, the CDR3 is TGCGCCAGCAGCTTGGGGCAGGGGGCCTATGGCTACACCTTC.

The rearrangement links TRBV7-8 to TRBJ2-3; D unresolved. The germline CDR1 and CDR2 sequences are SGHVS and FQNEAQ. V lost 4 bases and J lost 6, with 14 bases in between. This CDR3 region has 14 residues. CDR3 DNA: TGTGCCAGCAGCTCCCGACCCACGGCGGATACGCAGTATTTT. Translated, it gives CASSSRPTADTQYF.

Details on this clone: Other DNA variants within this sample encode the same CDR3. V gene TRBV6-5 combines with J gene TRBJ1-1; D is possibly TRBD1 (5 bases). CDR1 is MNHEY and CDR2 is SVGAGI in the germline V gene. Trimming pared 2 bases from V and 2 bases from J, leaving 6 bases between. The CDR3 spans 13 residues. The CDR3 nucleotides are TGTGCCAGCAGTTACGGACAAAACACTGAAGCTTTCTTT. It specifies CASSYGQNTEAFF.

V gene TRBV18 combines with J gene TRBJ2-2; 10 bases are a match to TRBD2. Per germline, CDR1 KGHSH and CDR2 LQKENI. The CDR3 runs 18 residues. The ends lost 2 bases at V and 1 base at J; junction bases unmatched: 7. CDR3 coding DNA: TGTGCCAGCTCACCATATACCGGGACTAGCGAGAACACCGGGGAGCTGTTTTTT. It specifies CASSPYTGTSENTGELFF. Combining the CDR3 with reference TRBV18 and TRBJ2-2 gives the whole variable domain NAGVMQNPRHLVRRRGQEARLRCSPMKGHSHVYWYRQLPEEGLKFMVYLQKENIIDESGMPKERFSAEFPKEGPSILRIQQVVRGDSAAYFCASSPYTGTSENTGELFFGEGSRLTVL.

V and J are TRBV28 and TRBJ2-2; a possible D gene is TRBD1 (6 bases). Germline values: CDR1 MDHEN, CDR2 SYDVKM. V lost 7 bases, J lost 3 bases, and 9 bases lay in between. The CDR3 loop spans 13 amino acids. CDR3 region: CASKQGYTGELFF. CDR3 sequence (DNA): TGTGCCAGCAAACAGGGATACACCGGGGAGCTGTTTTTT.

This chain connects TRBV4-2 to TRBJ2-7; 7 bases line up with TRBD2. This CDR3 spans 15 amino acids. V gave up 4 bases and J gave up 2 bases; unmatched junction bases: 8. In germline, CDR1 is LGHNA, CDR2 YNFKEQ. The CDR3: CASSPRAGFAYEQYF. In DNA form, the CDR3 reads TGTGCCAGCAGCCCCAGAGCGGGATTCGCCTACGAGCAGTACTTC.

The chain combines TRBV28 with TRBJ1-2; 8 bases agree with TRBD1. Trimming at V came to 3 bases and at J to 3 bases, leaving 9 bases not matched to a gene. CDR1 and CDR2 (germline): MDHEN, SYDVKM. The CDR3 consists of 16 residues. Written as DNA, the CDR3 is TGTGCCAGCAGTTTTAGAGGACAGGGCCCGGACTATGGCTACACCTTC. It is translated as CASSFRGQGPDYGYTF.

The chain is built from TRBV4-1 and TRBJ2-2; no clear D gene. Trimming took 3 bases from V and 5 from J, leaving 1 base between them. The CDR3 extends over 11 amino acids. Germline CDR1 is MGHRA and CDR2 is YSYEKL. The CDR3 coding sequence is TGCGCCAGCAGCCAGACCGGGGAGCTGTTTTTT. Amino acids: CASSQTGELFF.

On this clone itself: Other DNA sequences within the sample encode an identical CDR3. This chain joins TRBV27 and TRBJ2-7; weak D call: TRBD2 (5 bases). Germline lookup yields CDR1 MNHEY and CDR2 SMNVEV (reference sequence). The CDR3 sequence is 13 residues long. V was trimmed by 4 bases and J by 0 bases, leaving 7 bases between them. The CDR3 coding sequence is TGTGCCAGCAGTTACGGGATCTCCTACGAGCAGTACTTC. Translated: CASSYGISYEQYF.

This chain links TRBV27 with TRBJ2-3; perhaps TRBD1 as D (6 bases). Germline loops: CDR1 MNHEY, CDR2 SMNVEV (reference sequence). V was cut by 5 bases and J by 0 bases, with 15 bases left in between. This CDR3 spans 16 amino acids. In DNA form, the CDR3 reads TGTGCCAGCAGTCCACTGGACAGAGTTAGCACAGATACGCAGTATTTT. This codes for CASSPLDRVSTDTQYF.

In its sample, this clone was seen once. V gene TRBV6-1 combines with J gene TRBJ2-1; D perhaps matches TRBD1 (6 bases). Germline V CDR1 and CDR2: MNHNS, SASEGT. The CDR3 loop spans 15 amino acids. V shed 1 base and J shed 4 bases, with 11 bases lying between them. The CDR3 is CASSEDRVVYNEQFF. CDR3 sequence (DNA): TGTGCCAGCAGTGAAGACAGGGTAGTGTACAATGAGCAGTTCTTC.

The chain joins TRBV2 to TRBJ2-7; D is uncertain. Germline V gene data show CDR1 as SNHLY and CDR2 as FYNNEI. The CDR3 runs to 13 residues. The germline V and J ends were trimmed by 7 bases and 2 bases, with 12 bases remaining between them. In nucleotides, the CDR3 is TGTGCCAGCAAGAACCCCCTCGCCTACGAGCAGTACTTC. Protein sequence: CASKNPLAYEQYF.

The chain has TRBV27 and TRBJ2-1; 9 bases match TRBD2. Germline CDR1 reads MNHEY; CDR2 reads SMNVEV (reference sequence). The trim removed 2 bases at V and 2 bases at J, leaving 4 bases unmatched. The CDR3 sequence is 16 residues long. Written as DNA, the CDR3 is TGTGCCAGCAGTTTACCGAGCGGGAGGCCCTACAATGAGCAGTTCTTC. Encoded protein: CASSLPSGRPYNEQFF.

This chain connects TRBV28 to TRBJ2-2; 9 bases agree with TRBD2. Germline CDR1 MDHEN, CDR2 SYDVKM. The trim removed 5 bases at V and 6 bases at J, leaving 7 bases unmatched. The length of the CDR3 is 15 residues. The CDR3 DNA reads TGTGCCAGCAGTGCGCTGGCGGGAGGGTCCGGGGAGCTGTTTTTT. It is translated as CASSALAGGSGELFF.

The rearrangement joins TRBV9 to TRBJ1-5, with TRBD1 identical over 10 bases. The V and J ends lost 4 bases and 2 bases, in that order; junction bases with no gene match: 3. The V gene's germline CDR1 is SGDLS and CDR2 YYNGEE. The CDR3 covers 15 residues. In DNA form, the CDR3 reads TGTGCCAGCAGCTTTGGGACAGGGGGCAATCAGCCCCAGCATTTT. Amino acids: CASSFGTGGNQPQHF.

The V and J genes are TRBV27 and TRBJ2-7; 10 bases agree with TRBD1. CDR3 length: 16 residues. Trimming at V came to 3 bases and at J to 2 bases, leaving 7 bases not matched to a gene. Germline V gene lookup returns CDR1 MNHEY and CDR2 SMNVEV (reference sequence). The CDR3 loop reads CASSLSGTGETYEQYF. CDR3 in DNA: TGTGCCAGCAGTTTGTCCGGGACAGGGGAGACCTACGAGCAGTACTTC.

J is TRBJ2-6 and V is TRBV19; D gene ambiguous. The germline V and J ends were trimmed by 7 bases and 4 bases, with 2 bases remaining between them. The CDR3 covers 11 residues. Germline-derived CDR1 and CDR2 are LNHDA and SQIVND (reference sequence). The DNA for the CDR3 is TGTGCCAGTATAGGGGCCAACGTCCTGACTTTC. Its translation is CASIGANVLTF.